The present T cell receptor (beta chain) was sequenced within a study of shared clonotypes between healthy human individuals. Among the donors, all were Caucasian adults who lived in Nashville, Tennessee. This table comes from immunoSEQ multiplex PCR, and its TCRdb copy is limited to in-frame clones, with some not included. The sample holds millions of clones; approximately 94% are singletons and the top ten take more than 0.12%. The receptor comes from a man aged 18-30 years in good health. What was sequenced was naive CD4+ T cells sorted from blood. Subset given: CD45RA+ positively selected.

CDR3 nucleotide sequence: TGTGCCAGCAGTGATTCGGGACAGCCCTACGAGCAGTACTTC. This translates into CASSDSGQPYEQYF. The V gene is TRBV6-1, the J gene TRBJ2-7; TRBD1 agrees at 7 bases. J gave up 2 bases and V 3 bases, and 4 bases lay outside the gene matches. CDR3 length: 14 amino acids. Germline loops: CDR1 MNHNS, CDR2 SASEGT.